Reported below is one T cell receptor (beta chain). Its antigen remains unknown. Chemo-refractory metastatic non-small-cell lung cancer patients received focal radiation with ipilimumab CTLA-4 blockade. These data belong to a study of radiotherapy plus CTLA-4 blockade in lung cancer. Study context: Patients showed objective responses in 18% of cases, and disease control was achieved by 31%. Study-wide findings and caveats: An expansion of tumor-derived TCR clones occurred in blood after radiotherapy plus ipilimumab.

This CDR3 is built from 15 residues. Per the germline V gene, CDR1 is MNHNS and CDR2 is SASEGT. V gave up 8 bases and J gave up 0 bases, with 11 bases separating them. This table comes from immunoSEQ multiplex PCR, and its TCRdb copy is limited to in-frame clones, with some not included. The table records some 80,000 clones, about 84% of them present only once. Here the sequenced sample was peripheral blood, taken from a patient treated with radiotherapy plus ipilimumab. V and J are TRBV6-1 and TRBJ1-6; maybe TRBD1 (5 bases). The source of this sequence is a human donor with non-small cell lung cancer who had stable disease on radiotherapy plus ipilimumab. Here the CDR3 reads CASSRDRSYNSPLHF. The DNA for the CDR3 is TGTGCCAGCTCCAGGGACCGCTCCTATAATTCACCCCTCCACTTT.